This T cell receptor beta chain was captured in a study of CD8 T cells in ankylosing spondylitis. General study points: Within ankylosing spondylitis blood, a TCR beta motif made up of several highly homologous variants appeared to be characteristic. Reports of some motif variants in reactive arthritis synovial fluid and blood predate this one. According to the report, clones linked to the disease were significantly enriched in matched synovial fluid samples taken from ankylosing spondylitis patients.

Quantitative molecular-barcoded 5'-RACE generated the TCR beta libraries. A single record per CDR3 protein comes from TCRdb applying MiXCR to the 5' RACE reads. The sample includes some 130,000 distinct CDR3 sequences, roughly 13% of them seen just once. Per germline, CDR1 SGHVS and CDR2 FQNEAQ. The CDR3 has 14 amino acids. J lost 3 bases, V lost 1 base, and 2 bases had no gene match. This clonotype was detected a few times. Its antigen is not identified. The receptor comes from a female donor with ankylosing spondylitis or in good health (not recorded which). Sequenced: blood, either unsorted or a sorted T cell fraction (not recorded which). This chain connects TRBV7-8 to TRBJ2-5; 7 bases fit TRBD2. The CDR3 here is CASSLGLAEETQYF. DNA of the CDR3: TGTGCCAGCAGCTTAGGCCTAGCGGAAGAGACCCAGTACTTC.